This TCR beta chain was sequenced for a study of T cells in Graves' hyperthyroidism and ophthalmopathy. Findings of the study overall: Patients with ophthalmopathy were separated from those with stable hyperthyroidism by a 13 V-J model. Prediction of ophthalmopathy progression came a median roughly 6.6 months pre-onset.

There were TCR beta CDR3 regions amplified from RNA transcripts. HTBI primers were the set used in a first-round RT-PCR of the TCR CDR3. TCRdb re-derived calls from the multiplex PCR reads in MiXCR, one entry per CDR3 protein. The data show 400,000 or so distinct CDR3 sequences, with 11% to 15% seen just once and 25% to 30% held by the top ten. V lost 6 bases and J lost 4, with 18 bases in between. The CDR3 length is 15 residues. This clonotype came up many times. Its antigen is as yet unknown. The authors obtained PBMCs from over 7.5 ml of fresh peripheral blood. This TCR came from a man aged 45-60 years with Graves' ophthalmopathy. The sample consisted of blood. The chain recombines TRBV12-3 or TRBV12-4 with TRBJ1-2; unclear D gene. The CDR3 bases are TGTGCCAGCAGCGATCCCTTCCGTGGATCCTATGGCTACACCTTC. Protein: CASSDPFRGSYGYTF.